These 12 T cell receptor beta chains originate from one sample sequenced in a study of cytomegalovirus exposure and HLA in healthy donors. PCR involved 60 Vbeta and 13 Jbeta primers. Sequenced by immunoSEQ multiplex PCR; TCRdb stores in-frame clones only, minus some. The sample has over 110,000 clones, almost 85% seen once. Material: PBMCs. Every receptor here comes from an older woman in good health and CMV-seropositive.

This clone has only a few counts. The genes are TRBV7-2 and TRBJ2-5; D is possibly TRBD2 (7 bases). This CDR3 region has 17 residues. Germline CDR1 SGHTA, CDR2 FQGNSA. The V gene lost 3 bases and the J gene lost 0 bases, with 17 bases spanning the gap. The CDR3 sequence: CASSFPRGGGYQETQYF. The CDR3 nucleotides are TGTGCCAGCAGCTTCCCTCGGGGAGGGGGTTACCAAGAGACCCAGTACTTC.

This chain uses TRBV28 with TRBJ2-2; D remains unclear. This CDR3 region has 11 residues. V lost 7 bases to trimming and J lost 7 bases, with 7 bases between them. The germline CDR1 and CDR2 sequences are MDHEN and SYDVKM. For the CDR3, the DNA is TGTGCCAGCAAAATCGGCGGGGAGCTGTTTTTT. This translates into CASKIGGELFF.

V usage is TRBV29-1 and J usage is TRBJ2-1; 10 bases map to TRBD1. Losses at the gene ends were 7 bases for V and 7 bases for J; bases not matched to a gene: 10. Germline V gives CDR1 SQVTM, CDR2 ANQGSEA. The CDR3 has 14 residues. Here the CDR3 DNA reads TGCAGCGCGACGACGGACAGGGGGAGGAATGAGCAGTTCTTC. Amino acids: CSATTDRGRNEQFF.

The rearrangement links TRBV29-1 to TRBJ1-1; TRBD1 matches 9 bases. The junction had 7 bases not matched to a gene; V was cut back by 1 base and J by 4 bases. The CDR3 runs to 15 residues. Germline lookup yields CDR1 SQVTM and CDR2 ANQGSEA. CDR3 loop: CSVEGWTGVRTEAFF. The CDR3 region has the DNA TGCAGCGTTGAAGGCTGGACAGGGGTACGCACTGAAGCTTTCTTT.

The chain combines TRBV5-1 with TRBJ1-4, with no clear D. The CDR3 length is 14 residues. CDR1 and CDR2 (germline): SGHRS, YFSETQ. The V gene lost 6 bases and the J gene lost 7 bases, with 16 bases spanning the gap. This chain's CDR3 is CASNTGTLGEKLFF. CDR3 in DNA: TGCGCCAGCAACACGGGTACTCTGGGTGAAAAACTGTTTTTT.

This sequence joins TRBV10-3 and TRBJ2-3; D not certain. Germline V gene lookup returns CDR1 ENHRY and CDR2 SYGVKD. Trimming stripped 10 bases from V and 2 bases from J, with 13 bases between. CDR3 size: 13 residues. CDR3 protein: CAKATAATDTQYF. As DNA, the CDR3 is TGTGCCAAAGCGACCGCGGCCACAGATACGCAGTATTTT.

This sequence joins TRBV28 and TRBJ1-1; D possibly corresponds to TRBD1 (5 bases). Germline V gene lookup returns CDR1 MDHEN and CDR2 SYDVKM. CDR3 length: 13 residues. V dropped 6 bases and J dropped 4 bases, with 12 bases sitting between them. The CDR3 DNA follows: TGTGCCAGCAGGGTACAGGTCCCCACTGAAGCTTTCTTT. Translating it yields CASRVQVPTEAFF.

The chain is built from TRBV18 and TRBJ1-1; D unresolved. The V gene lost 3 bases and the J gene lost 3 bases, with 14 bases spanning the gap. The CDR3 sequence is 15 residues long. CDR1 is KGHSH and CDR2 is LQKENI in the germline V gene. In DNA, the CDR3 is TGTGCCAGCTCACCTGGAGGGAGGGCCTACACTGAAGCTTTCTTT. As protein: CASSPGGRAYTEAFF.

The rearrangement links TRBV11-2 to TRBJ1-2; 7 bases are a match to TRBD1. CDR3 length: 16 residues. Germline values: CDR1 SGHAT, CDR2 FQNNGV. The junction had 13 bases not matched to a gene; V was cut back by 5 bases and J by 4 bases. The CDR3 is CASSATGQVNLYGYTF. DNA of the CDR3: TGTGCCAGCAGCGCAACAGGACAGGTTAACCTCTATGGCTACACCTTC.

The V gene is TRBV5-5, the J gene TRBJ2-3; D is possibly TRBD1 (6 bases). This CDR3 contains 15 residues. V was cut by 0 bases and J by 5 bases, with 13 bases left in between. CDR1 is SGHKS, CDR2 YYEKEE, per germline (reference sequence). CDR3 protein: CASSLAGDSGDTQYF. As DNA, the CDR3 is TGTGCCAGCAGCTTGGCAGGGGATAGTGGAGATACGCAGTATTTT.

The rearrangement joins TRBV28 to TRBJ2-7, with D hard to call. The germline V gene has CDR1 MDHEN and CDR2 SYDVKM. Trimming stripped 2 bases from V and 6 bases from J, with 11 bases between. The CDR3 spans 13 residues. CDR3 amino acids: CASSLVTPTEQYF. The CDR3 nucleotides read TGTGCCAGCAGTTTAGTGACTCCGACCGAGCAGTACTTC.

This chain connects TRBV5-1 to TRBJ1-2, with D possibly TRBD1 on 6 matching bases. Per the germline V gene, CDR1 is SGHRS and CDR2 is YFSETQ. V was shortened by 3 bases and J by 3 bases, with 9 bases between the two germline ends. CDR3 length equals 13 residues. DNA of the CDR3: TGCGCCAGCAGCTCCAGGGGAGACTATGGCTACACCTTC. This sequence encodes CASSSRGDYGYTF.